This paragraph covers one T cell receptor beta chain sequence. Its antigen is still unknown. PCR involved 60 Vbeta and 13 Jbeta primers. TCRdb keeps only in-frame clones here, not all; method: immunoSEQ multiplex PCR. The sample lists some 220,000 clones, 75% to 90% occurring once. This sample was included in a study of cytomegalovirus exposure and HLA in healthy donors. Study-level background: Early on, a data release was issued that held some 85 million unique TCRs from HLA-typed donors. Study results and caveats: No immune exposure information besides CMV serostatus was available.

Unrecorded immune exposure was likely among donors, who were nominally healthy when sampled. Sequenced input: PBMCs. This receptor was obtained from a woman aged 18-35 years in good health and CMV-seronegative.

The CDR3 here is CASSYGLSTDTQYF. The DNA for the CDR3 is TGTGCCAGCAGTTACGGCCTCAGCACAGATACGCAGTATTTT. The chain links TRBV6-5 to TRBJ2-3; D is uncertain. CDR3 length: 14 residues. CDR1 MNHEY and CDR2 SVGAGI come from the germline V gene. V lost 2 bases to trimming and J lost 0 bases, with 6 bases between them.